The 2 T cell receptor beta chains reported below all come from one sample, sequenced in a study of blood T cell repertoires in COVID-19. The assay was immunoSEQ multiplex PCR, and TCRdb's table has in-frame clones only and misses some. The sample includes some 150,000 clones, 86% of them seen just once. Sequenced sample: peripheral blood. The receptors shown here come from a woman aged 60-75 years with acute or convalescent COVID-19.

The chain carries TRBV29-1 and TRBJ1-5; TRBD1 aligns across 8 bases. This CDR3 spans 14 amino acids. The V and J ends lost 4 bases and 5 bases, in that order; junction bases with no gene match: 7. The germline CDR1 and CDR2 sequences are SQVTM and ANQGSEA. DNA for the CDR3: TGCAGCGTTGTAGAGGACAGGGTCGATCAGCCCCAGCATTTT. It is translated as CSVVEDRVDQPQHF. Full variable domain (missing parts from reference TRBV29-1 and TRBJ1-5): SAVISQKPSRDICQRGTSLTIQCQVDSQVTMMFWYRQQPGQSLTLIATANQGSEATYESGFVIDKFPISRPNLTFSTLTVSNMSPEDSSIYLCSVVEDRVDQPQHFGDGTRLSIL.

The gene calls are TRBV2 and TRBJ2-2; D is perhaps TRBD1 (5 bases). Germline V lookup: CDR1 SNHLY, CDR2 FYNNEI. The CDR3 contains 16 residues. The V end was cut by 2 bases, the J end by 8 bases, with 18 bases between. CDR3 DNA sequence: TGTGCCAGCAGTGAACGCAGGGTCGGTACGGTGGGGGAGCTGTTTTTT. Translation gives CASSERRVGTVGELFF. The complete variable domain, with remaining parts taken from reference TRBV2 and TRBJ2-2, reads EPEVTQTPSHQVTQMGQEVILRCVPISNHLYFYWYRQILGQKVEFLVSFYNNEISEKSEIFDDQFSVERPDGSNFTLKIRSTKLEDSAMYFCASSERRVGTVGELFFGEGSRLTVL.